The rows below give T cell receptor beta chains drawn from one sample of a study of T cells in Graves' hyperthyroidism and ophthalmopathy. TCRdb itself ran the multiplex PCR reads through MiXCR, one entry per CDR3 protein. Among around 620,000 distinct CDR3 sequences, more than 13% were seen once, and the ten largest hold roughly 7%. Source material: blood. The receptors stem from a young woman with Graves' ophthalmopathy. Both conserved end residues are part of each CDR3. A D gene is named only where the DNA matches it firmly. Clone size is not always given. Where it is, it says once, few, many or a class for expanded clones.

few,TRBD1,TRBJ2-7,TRBV4-2,CASSRNTGGPSYEQYF,TGTGCCAGCAGCCGAAATACAGGGGGGCCCTCCTACGAGCAGTACTTC
-,-,TRBJ1-6,TRBV9,CASSTLPDSPLHF,TGTGCCAGCAGCACCCTTCCTGATTCACCCCTCCACTTT
-,-,TRBJ2-1,TRBV5-6,CASSLGSRAVYNEQFF,TGTGCCAGCAGCTTGGGGTCGCGGGCCGTATACAATGAGCAGTTCTTC
few,-,TRBJ1-1,TRBV19,CASSIITGSTEAFF,TGTGCCAGTAGTATAATAACAGGGAGCACTGAAGCTTTCTTT
many,-,TRBJ2-5,TRBV2,CASSAAVQETQYF,TGTGCCAGCAGCGCAGCAGTCCAAGAGACCCAGTACTTC
many,TRBD1,TRBJ2-5,TRBV10-3,CAISEGRGKSETQYF,TGTGCCATCAGTGAGGGCAGGGGGAAGTCGGAGACCCAGTACTTC
-,-,TRBJ1-4,TRBV18,CASSPRPGGTNEKLFF,TGTGCCAGCTCACCACGTCCGGGGGGAACTAATGAAAAACTGTTTTTT
-,-,TRBJ1-6,TRBV15,CATSRDWGRSYNSPLHF,TGTGCCACCAGCAGAGATTGGGGGCGCTCCTATAATTCACCCCTCCACTTT
many,-,TRBJ2-3,TRBV12-3/TRBV12-4,CASSPDLATHYTQYF,TGTGCCAGCAGTCCGGATTTAGCAACACATTATACGCAGTATTTT
few,TRBD2,TRBJ2-1,TRBV9,CASSVGGRTVNEQFF,TGTGCCAGCAGCGTAGGCGGGAGGACGGTAAATGAGCAGTTCTTC
many,-,TRBJ2-7,TRBV12-3/TRBV12-4,CASSYRQVGAYEQYF,TGTGCCAGCAGTTATCGACAGGTGGGGGCCTACGAGCAGTACTTC
-,TRBD2,TRBJ2-5,TRBV19,CASSLPPGLKRDKYQETQYF,TGTGCCAGTAGCCTCCCTCCGGGTCTAAAGCGGGATAAGTACCAAGAGACCCAGTACTTC
few,-,TRBJ1-1,TRBV30,CAWSLRRLNTEAFF,TGTGCCTGGAGCCTCAGGAGATTGAACACTGAAGCTTTCTTT
-,-,TRBJ2-2,TRBV7-9,CASSFTGGLFF,TGTGCCAGCAGCTTCACCGGGGGGCTGTTTTTT
many,TRBD2,TRBJ2-7,TRBV10-3,CAISVGLGNYEQYF,TGTGCCATCAGTGTTGGACTAGGGAACTACGAGCAGTACTTC
many,-,TRBJ2-7,TRBV20-1,CSARAVGDLSYEQYF,TGCAGTGCTAGAGCCGTAGGGGACCTCTCCTACGAGCAGTACTTC
many,-,TRBJ2-3,TRBV12-3/TRBV12-4,CASSRQRGDTQYF,TGTGCCAGCAGCCGACAGAGGGGAGATACGCAGTATTTT
many,-,TRBJ2-3,TRBV9,CASSVSGDTDTQYF,TGTGCCAGCAGCGTCTCAGGGGACACAGATACGCAGTATTTT
-,-,TRBJ2-1,TRBV6-2/TRBV6-3,CASNRWGSSYNEQFF,TGTGCCAGCAATAGGTGGGGCTCATCCTACAATGAGCAGTTCTTC
many,-,TRBJ2-7,TRBV4-1,CASSQGARYEQYF,TGCGCCAGCAGCCAAGGGGCAAGGTACGAGCAGTACTTC
-,TRBD2,TRBJ2-7,TRBV6-5,CASSHGTSGNIYEQYF,TGTGCCAGCAGTCACGGGACTAGCGGAAATATCTACGAGCAGTACTTC
-,-,TRBJ2-1,TRBV20-1,CSAGTVGEQFF,TGCAGTGCCGGGACGGTTGGAGAGCAGTTCTTC